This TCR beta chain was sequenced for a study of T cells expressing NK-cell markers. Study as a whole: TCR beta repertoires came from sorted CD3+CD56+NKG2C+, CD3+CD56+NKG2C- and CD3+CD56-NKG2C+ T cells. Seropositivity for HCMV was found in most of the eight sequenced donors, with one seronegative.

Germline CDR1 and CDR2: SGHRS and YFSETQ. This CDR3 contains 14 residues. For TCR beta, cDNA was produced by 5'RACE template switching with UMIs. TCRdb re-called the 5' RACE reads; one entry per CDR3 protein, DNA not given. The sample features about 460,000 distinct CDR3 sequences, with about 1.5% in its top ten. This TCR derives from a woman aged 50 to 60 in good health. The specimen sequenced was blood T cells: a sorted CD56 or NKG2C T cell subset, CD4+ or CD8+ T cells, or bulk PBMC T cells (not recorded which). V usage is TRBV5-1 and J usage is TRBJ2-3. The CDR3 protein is CASSPDGFTDTQYF.